This is a list of T cell receptor beta chains from one sample in a study of tumor-infiltrating lymphocytes in primary liver carcinoma. TCRdb ran MiXCR on the multiplex PCR reads and lists one entry per CDR3 protein. The data contain hundreds of thousands of distinct CDR3 sequences, roughly 60% of them singletons. Sequencing input: peripheral blood. Receptors originate from a woman under 40 with primary liver carcinoma and hepatitis B virus infection. The CDR3 runs from the conserved cysteine through the conserved F or W. D genes are given only for firm matches. Not every row has a clone size; where given, it reads once, few, many or a size class.

d_call	v_call	j_call	clone_size	cdr3_aa	cdr3_nt
.	TRBV4-1	TRBJ2-3	.	CTSSQDRAAPSTDTQYF	TGCACCAGCAGCCAAGATAGGGCGGCTCCTAGCACAGATACGCAGTATTTT
.	TRBV13	TRBJ2-1	few	CAITRGNSYNEQFF	TGTGCCATCACGAGGGGGAACTCCTACAATGAGCAGTTCTTC
.	TRBV13	TRBJ2-2	.	CASSLVQGELFF	TGTGCCAGCAGCTTAGTACAGGGGGAGCTGTTTTTT
.	TRBV11-2	TRBJ2-1	.	CASSPPGVLSSYIEQFF	TGTGCCAGCAGTCCCCCGGGAGTTCTAAGCTCCTACATTGAGCAGTTCTTC
TRBD1	TRBV12-3/TRBV12-4	TRBJ1-4	.	CASSEGQGNRRANEKLFF	TGTGCCAGCAGCGAGGGACAGGGGAACCGCCGGGCTAATGAAAAACTGTTTTTT
.	TRBV20-1	TRBJ1-1	.	CSGIQGTGNTEAFF	TGCAGTGGTATTCAGGGTACAGGGAACACTGAAGCTTTCTTT
.	TRBV4-2	TRBJ2-7	many	CASSQLGGSSYEQYF	TGTGCCAGCAGCCAACTGGGGGGAAGCTCCTACGAGCAGTACTTC
TRBD2	TRBV23-1	TRBJ2-5	.	CASSQLQRGQETQYF	TGCGCCAGCAGTCAACTCCAGCGGGGACAAGAGACCCAGTACTTC
.	TRBV28	TRBJ2-7	.	CASSERLSYEQYF	TGTGCCAGCAGCGAACGGCTCTCCTACGAGCAGTACTTC
.	TRBV11-2	TRBJ2-5	many	CASSRRQLQETQYF	TGTGCCAGCAGCAGACGGCAGCTACAAGAGACCCAGTACTTC
.	TRBV11-2	TRBJ2-3	.	CASTKQGADTQYF	TGTGCCAGCACCAAGCAGGGAGCGGATACGCAGTATTTT
TRBD1	TRBV12-3/TRBV12-4	TRBJ2-3	.	CATGPSGTGATDTQYF	TGTGCCACTGGCCCCTCCGGGACAGGGGCCACAGATACGCAGTATTTT
.	TRBV30	TRBJ2-5	.	CAYSYGSPKETQYF	TGTGCCTATTCTTATGGTTCCCCGAAAGAGACCCAGTACTTC
.	TRBV29-1	TRBJ2-4	.	CSIAPGTVGNIKYF	TGCAGCATCGCACCTGGGACGGTTGGAAACATTAAGTACTTC
.	TRBV14	TRBJ2-7	few	CASSQDIRGLLDEQYF	TGTGCCAGCAGCCAAGATATTAGGGGCCTTTTGGACGAGCAGTACTTC
.	TRBV30	TRBJ2-3	.	CAWSRGDVSDTQYF	TGTGCCTGGAGTCGAGGTGATGTGTCAGATACGCAGTATTTT
TRBD1	TRBV29-1	TRBJ2-7	few	CSVPGQGSYEQYF	TGCAGCGTTCCGGGACAGGGGTCCTACGAGCAGTACTTC
TRBD1	TRBV6-5	TRBJ1-4	many	CASSGGGWNEKLFF	TGTGCCAGCAGTGGAGGGGGCTGGAATGAAAAACTGTTTTTT
.	TRBV5-1	TRBJ2-5	.	CASSYGRYQETQYF	TGCGCCAGCAGCTACGGACGGTACCAAGAGACCCAGTACTTC
.	TRBV11-2	TRBJ2-3	many	CASSLDGTRDTQYF	TGTGCCAGCAGCTTAGATGGTACGAGAGATACGCAGTATTTT
.	TRBV11-1	TRBJ2-6	.	CVSSLLSGVHALTF	TGTGTCAGCAGCTTATTGTCAGGAGTCCACGCCCTGACTTTC
.	TRBV6-5	TRBJ1-1	many	CASSYSRLRRAEAFF	TGTGCCAGCAGTTACTCGAGACTCCGGAGGGCTGAAGCTTTCTTT
.	TRBV7-9	TRBJ2-7	few	CASSLNPGMHEQYF	TGTGCCAGCAGCTTAAATCCAGGGATGCATGAGCAGTACTTC
TRBD2	TRBV4-1	TRBJ2-1	.	CACSPRLAALDTYNEQFF	TGCGCCTGCAGCCCCCGACTAGCGGCCCTGGACACATACAATGAGCAGTTCTTC
.	TRBV14	TRBJ1-4	few	CASSQGRGRERGAEKLFF	TGTGCCAGCAGCCAAGGAAGGGGTAGGGAGCGAGGAGCCGAAAAACTGTTTTTT
TRBD2	TRBV14	TRBJ2-1	many	CASSAVAGWVNNEQFF	TGTGCCAGCAGTGCCGTAGCGGGATGGGTAAACAATGAGCAGTTCTTC
TRBD2	TRBV14	TRBJ2-1	.	CASSQEGHLAGRNEQFF	TGTGCCAGCAGCCAAGAAGGTCACCTAGCGGGGAGGAATGAGCAGTTCTTC
.	TRBV10-2	TRBJ2-2	many	CASSEARGELFF	TGCGCCAGCAGTGAGGCCCGAGGGGAGCTGTTTTTT
TRBD2	TRBV6-5	TRBJ2-1	.	CANSLGASGRAFEQFF	TGTGCCAACAGCCTCGGGGCTAGCGGGAGGGCCTTTGAGCAGTTCTTC
.	TRBV4-2	TRBJ2-2	.	CASRPVTSNTGELFF	TGTGCCAGCAGACCTGTGACTTCGAACACCGGAGAGCTGTTTTTT
.	TRBV10-3	TRBJ2-7	few	CAISDSRDGTYEQYF	TGTGCCATCAGTGACAGTAGGGACGGAACCTACGAGCAGTACTTC
.	TRBV7-9	TRBJ2-6	few	CASSLSTGGANVLTF	TGTGCCAGCAGCTTGTCCACAGGTGGGGCCAACGTCCTGACTTTC
.	TRBV5-4	TRBJ1-2	.	CASSLERGSGYTF	TGTGCCAGCAGCTTGGAGCGTGGGAGTGGCTACACCTTC
.	TRBV30	TRBJ1-6	few	CAWSNRESNSPLHF	TGTGCCTGGAGTAACCGGGAGAGTAATTCACCCCTCCACTTT
TRBD1	TRBV11-2	TRBJ1-2	many	CASNSRQGLTGYTF	TGTGCCAGCAACTCCAGACAGGGTCTTACTGGCTACACCTTC
TRBD2	TRBV6-5	TRBJ2-5	.	CASRLAAGLIYQETQYF	TGTGCCAGCAGGCTGGCAGCGGGGCTGATATACCAAGAGACCCAGTACTTC
.	TRBV12-3/TRBV12-4	TRBJ2-1	.	CASSFEWVGEQFF	TGTGCCAGCAGTTTTGAGTGGGTGGGAGAGCAGTTCTTC
.	TRBV5-4	TRBJ2-5	once	CVSSLSDKETQYF	TGTGTCAGCAGCTTGAGTGATAAAGAGACCCAGTACTTC
TRBD2	TRBV11-3	TRBJ2-1	.	CASSVAGDYYNEQFF	TGTGCCAGTAGTGTGGCGGGAGATTACTACAATGAGCAGTTCTTC
.	TRBV11-2	TRBJ2-7	once	CASAEVGLHEQYF	TGTGCCAGTGCCGAAGTTGGCCTGCACGAGCAGTACTTC
.	TRBV5-4	TRBJ2-2	once	CASSPGEIGELFF	TGTGCCAGCAGCCCAGGGGAGATCGGGGAGTTGTTTTTT
TRBD1	TRBV12-3/TRBV12-4	TRBJ2-3	.	CASSPQGWTDTLYF	TGTGCCAGCAGCCCACAGGGGTGGACAGATACGCTGTATTTT
.	TRBV29-1	TRBJ2-5	few	CSVEAGATQYF	TGCAGCGTTGAGGCAGGCGCGACCCAGTACTTC
TRBD2	TRBV4-3	TRBJ2-1	.	CVSNQASAGGLRNEQFF	TGCGTCAGCAACCAAGCCTCAGCGGGAGGGCTTCGGAATGAGCAATTCTTC
TRBD2	TRBV4-2	TRBJ2-5	many	CASSQLAGVSETQYF	TGTGCCAGCAGCCAACTAGCGGGAGTAAGTGAGACCCAGTACTTC
TRBD2	TRBV6-2/TRBV6-3	TRBJ2-1	.	CAGKPSGMGHNEQSF	TGTGCCGGGAAACCTAGCGGGATGGGGCACAATGAGCAGTCCTTC